This T cell receptor beta chain comes out of a study of cytomegalovirus exposure and HLA in healthy donors. Turning to the study itself: Both the 120 validation repertoires and the approximately 640 first-cohort repertoires used the same platform, as reported by a later analysis.

The germline gives CDR1 SGDLS, CDR2 YYNGEE. This CDR3 is built from 14 residues. After removal of 3 bases from V and 5 bases from J, the junction contained 6 bases not matched to a gene. The repertoire was sequenced with immunoSEQ multiplex PCR; TCRdb's copy has only in-frame clones and lacks some. The profile shows 250,000 or so clones, approximately 84% of them singletons. The source material was PBMCs. This TCR came from a young man in good health and CMV-seropositive. V gene TRBV9 combines with J gene TRBJ1-1; 8 nucleotides align to TRBD1. The DNA of the CDR3 is TGTGCCAGCAGCGGCAGGGGGCGCGGGACTGAAGCTTTCTTT. Its protein is CASSGRGRGTEAFF.